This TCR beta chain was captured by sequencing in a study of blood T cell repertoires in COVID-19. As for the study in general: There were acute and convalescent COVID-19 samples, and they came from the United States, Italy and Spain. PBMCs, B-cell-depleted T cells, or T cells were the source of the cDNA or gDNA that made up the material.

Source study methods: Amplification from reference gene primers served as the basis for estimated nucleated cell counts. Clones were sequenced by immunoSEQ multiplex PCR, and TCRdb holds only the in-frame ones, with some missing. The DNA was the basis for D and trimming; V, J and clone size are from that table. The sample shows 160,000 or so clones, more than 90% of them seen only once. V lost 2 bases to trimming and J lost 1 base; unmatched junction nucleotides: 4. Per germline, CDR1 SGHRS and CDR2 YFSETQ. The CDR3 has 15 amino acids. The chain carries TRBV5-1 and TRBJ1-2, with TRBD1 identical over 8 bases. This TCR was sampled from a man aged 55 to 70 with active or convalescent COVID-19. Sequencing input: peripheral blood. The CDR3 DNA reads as TGCGCCAGCAGCTTCGGGACAGGAATTAACTATGGCTACACCTTC. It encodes CASSFGTGINYGYTF.